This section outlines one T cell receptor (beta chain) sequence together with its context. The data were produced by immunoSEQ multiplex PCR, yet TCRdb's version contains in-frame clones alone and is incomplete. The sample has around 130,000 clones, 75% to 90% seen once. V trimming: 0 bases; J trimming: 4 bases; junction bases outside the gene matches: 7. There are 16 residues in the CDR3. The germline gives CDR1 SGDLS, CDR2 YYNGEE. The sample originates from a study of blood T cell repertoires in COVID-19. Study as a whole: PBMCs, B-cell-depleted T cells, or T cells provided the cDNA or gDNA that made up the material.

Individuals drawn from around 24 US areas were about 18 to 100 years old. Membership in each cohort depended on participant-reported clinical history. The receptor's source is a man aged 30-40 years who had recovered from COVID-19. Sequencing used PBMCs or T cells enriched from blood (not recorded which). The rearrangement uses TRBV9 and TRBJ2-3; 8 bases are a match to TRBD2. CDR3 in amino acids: CASSVDQRESADTQYF. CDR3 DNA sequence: TGTGCCAGCAGCGTAGACCAGCGGGAGTCCGCAGATACGCAGTATTTT.